This T cell receptor beta chain stems from a study of blood T cell repertoires in COVID-19. Study-wide context: The samples span acute and convalescent COVID-19 from the United States, Italy and Spain. Nucleic acid was either cDNA or gDNA, and it came from T cells, B-cell-depleted T cells, or PBMCs.

As handled by the study authors: Amplification from reference gene primers served as the basis for estimated nucleated cell counts. TCRdb's copy holds only in-frame clones and misses some; the assay was immunoSEQ multiplex PCR. That table is the source of V, J and clone size, and D and trimming were worked out from the DNA. The sample holds some 180,000 clones; around nine tenths are singletons and the top ten take 20% to 25%. The V gene lost 6 bases and the J gene lost 3 bases, with 11 bases spanning the gap. The V gene's germline CDR1 is MNHEY and CDR2 SVGAGI. This CDR3 comprises 13 residues. J is TRBJ1-2 and V is TRBV6-5; D not certain. The specimen was peripheral blood. The clonotype was recovered from a man in his 60s with active or convalescent COVID-19. The DNA of the CDR3 is TGTGCCAGCAGAGAGGCTGCGGACTATGGCTACACCTTC. As protein: CASREAADYGYTF.